This T cell receptor beta chain came from a study of early T cells in non-severe SARS-CoV-2 infection. As for the study in general: Bulk RNA from unsorted whole blood was sequenced; chains were unpaired.

Researchers attached unique molecular identifiers to individual cDNA molecules. TCRdb itself ran the 5' RACE reads through MiXCR, one entry per CDR3 protein. The profile covers 53,000 or so distinct CDR3 sequences, with approximately 8.1% appearing a single time and 4.5% to 7% taken by the ten largest. This clonotype appeared a few times. Deletions cut 0 bases from V and 4 bases from J, with 7 bases between. CDR3 length: 14 amino acids. Looked up from germline, CDR1 is SGHRS and CDR2 is YFSETQ. The rearrangement uses TRBV5-1 and TRBJ2-2, with a weak D call TRBD2 (5 bases). The sequence came from an adult who was a healthcare worker with PCR-confirmed SARS-CoV-2 infection or an uninfected control (not recorded which). Source material: whole blood. The DNA of the CDR3 is TGCGCCAGCAGCTTGGTAGGGAGCACCGGGGAGCTGTTTTTT. It is translated as CASSLVGSTGELFF.